In this sample, the clone carrying this T cell receptor beta chain turned up once. This sample was taken from a study of blood T cell repertoires in COVID-19. Overall study context: Donors in the United States, Italy and Spain gave samples during acute or convalescent COVID-19. Nucleic acid was either cDNA or gDNA, and it came from T cells, B-cell-depleted T cells, or PBMCs.

The CDR3 contains 12 residues. Trimming removed 5 bases at V and 7 bases at J, with 11 bases between. Germline V gene lookup returns CDR1 LNHDA and CDR2 SQIVND (reference sequence). Assay: immunoSEQ multiplex PCR; the TCRdb copy retains only in-frame clones and omits some. Of fewer than 650,000 clones in the sample, approximately 88% are singletons; the top ten hold 7.8%. Seattle participants joined during active infection and were tracked over time. Sequenced material: peripheral blood. The sequence was obtained from a woman aged 50 to 60 with COVID-19, enrolled during active disease. V and J are TRBV19 and TRBJ1-1; D gene ambiguous. This chain's CDR3 is CASSPRGGEAFF. The CDR3 region has the DNA TGTGCCAGTAGTCCCCGTGGAGGTGAAGCTTTCTTT.